The 9 T cell receptor beta chains below come from one sample, sequenced in a study of OX40 agonist ivuxolimab in advanced cancers. Assay used: immunoSEQ multiplex PCR; TCRdb lists only in-frame clones, some missing. The sample lists approximately 70,000 clones, 70% to 90% occurring once. The input for sequencing was CD4+ or CD8+ T cells sorted from blood, taken in a trial of the OX40 agonist ivuxolimab. The receptors stem from an adult with an advanced solid tumor such as melanoma, head and neck, liver or kidney cancer.

The chain combines TRBV7-9 with TRBJ2-7; 8 bases map to TRBD1. Losses at the gene ends were 2 bases for V and 0 bases for J; bases not matched to a gene: 6. The CDR3 has 16 amino acids. Germline V gene lookup returns CDR1 SEHNR and CDR2 FQNEAQ (reference sequence). The CDR3 spells CASSLMGTGLSYEQYF. DNA of the CDR3: TGTGCCAGCAGCTTAATGGGGACAGGACTCTCCTACGAGCAGTACTTC.

The chain employs TRBV11-2 and TRBJ2-7; D call uncertain. V lost 3 bases, J lost 4 bases, and 13 bases lay in between. This CDR3 contains 14 residues. Germline V gene sequence: CDR1 SGHAT, CDR2 FQNNGV. Written as DNA, the CDR3 is TGTGCCAGCAGCTTCCGTCCTGGCCCTTACGAGCAGTACTTC. It codes for CASSFRPGPYEQYF.

The gene calls are TRBV7-9 and TRBJ2-1; 7 nucleotides agree with TRBD2. Germline lookup yields CDR1 SEHNR and CDR2 FQNEAQ (reference sequence). There are 15 residues in the CDR3. V was pared by 3 bases and J by 6 bases, with 8 bases of the junction left unmatched. CDR3 DNA: TGTGCCAGCAGCTTCAGCGGGATGAATGGCAATGAGCAGTTCTTC. Protein product: CASSFSGMNGNEQFF.

The J gene is TRBJ1-1, the V gene TRBV19; 7 bases are shared with TRBD1. The germline gives CDR1 LNHDA, CDR2 SQIVND (reference sequence). The CDR3 is 11 amino acids. J lost 11 bases, V lost 4 bases, and 4 bases had no gene match. In nucleotides, the CDR3 is TGTGCCAGTAGTAAGACAGGGTTGGCTTTCTTT. Protein: CASSKTGLAFF.

This sequence joins TRBV6-5 and TRBJ2-7; 7 nucleotides agree with TRBD1. V was clipped by 5 bases and J by 4 bases; unmatched bases: 11. Germline CDR1 reads MNHEY; CDR2 reads SVGAGI. This CDR3 spans 15 amino acids. The CDR3 region is CASSPRTGYEYEQYF. In nucleotides, the CDR3 is TGTGCCAGCAGTCCACGGACAGGATACGAATACGAGCAGTACTTC.

This chain links TRBV27 with TRBJ1-2; no clear D. The V gene lost 8 bases and the J gene lost 1 base, with 11 bases spanning the gap. Germline values: CDR1 MNHEY, CDR2 SMNVEV (reference sequence). The CDR3 has 13 residues. Here the CDR3 DNA reads TGTGCCAGCTCGCCATCTATTAACTATGGCTACACCTTC. It is translated as CASSPSINYGYTF.

The chain is built from TRBV27 and TRBJ2-7; 10 nucleotides match TRBD2. This CDR3 comprises 15 residues. Germline CDR1 MNHEY, CDR2 SMNVEV (reference sequence). The V segment lost 5 bases and the J segment 5 bases; nucleotides outside the gene matches: 9. DNA of the CDR3: TGTGCCAGCAGTCCAAAAGCGGGAGGGGGGAACGAGCAGTACTTC. This translates into CASSPKAGGGNEQYF.

This chain links TRBV6-5 with TRBJ1-4; D unresolved. The CDR3 contains 15 residues. The V end was cut by 2 bases, the J end by 5 bases, with 12 bases between. The germline V gene has CDR1 MNHEY and CDR2 SVGAGI. This chain's CDR3 is CASSYTWTGNEKLFF. CDR3 bases: TGTGCCAGCAGTTACACCTGGACGGGAAATGAAAAACTGTTTTTT.

This chain joins TRBV5-1 and TRBJ2-7; 11 positions agree with TRBD1. The germline V gene encodes CDR1 SGHRS and CDR2 YFSETQ. This CDR3 contains 14 residues. V was clipped by 5 bases and J by 3 bases; unmatched bases: 4. The CDR3 nucleotides are TGCGCCAGCAGTCGGACAGGGGGCAACTACGAGCAGTACTTC. Encoded protein: CASSRTGGNYEQYF.